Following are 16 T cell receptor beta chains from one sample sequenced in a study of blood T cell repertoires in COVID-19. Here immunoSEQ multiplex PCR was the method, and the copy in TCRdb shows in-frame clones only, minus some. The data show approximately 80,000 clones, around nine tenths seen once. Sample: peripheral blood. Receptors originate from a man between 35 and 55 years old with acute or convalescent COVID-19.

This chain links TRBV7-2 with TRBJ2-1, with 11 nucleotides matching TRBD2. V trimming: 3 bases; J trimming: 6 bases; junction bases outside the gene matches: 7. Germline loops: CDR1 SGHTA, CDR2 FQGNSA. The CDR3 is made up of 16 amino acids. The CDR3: CASSFIGSGGGNEQFF. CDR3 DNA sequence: TGTGCCAGCAGCTTTATCGGTAGCGGGGGGGGCAATGAGCAGTTCTTC.

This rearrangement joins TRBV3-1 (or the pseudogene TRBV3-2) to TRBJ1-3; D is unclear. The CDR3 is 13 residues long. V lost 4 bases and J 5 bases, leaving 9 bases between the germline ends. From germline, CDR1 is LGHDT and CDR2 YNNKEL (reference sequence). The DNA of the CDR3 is TGTGCCAGCAGCCTAATAGCCCGAAACACCATATATTTT. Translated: CASSLIARNTIYF.

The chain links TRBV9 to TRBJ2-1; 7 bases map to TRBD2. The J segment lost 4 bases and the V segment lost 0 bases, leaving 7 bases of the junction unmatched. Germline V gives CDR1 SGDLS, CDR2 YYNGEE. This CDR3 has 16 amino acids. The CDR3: CASSVEAGGGYNEQFF. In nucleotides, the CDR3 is TGTGCCAGCAGCGTAGAAGCTGGCGGGGGATACAATGAGCAGTTCTTC.

CDR3 region: CASSHRTSRGTGELFF. The DNA of the CDR3 is TGTGCCAGCAGCCATCGGACTTCACGGGGGACCGGGGAGCTGTTTTTT. The chain is built from TRBV11-2 and TRBJ2-2; D may be TRBD2 (6 bases). The germline gives CDR1 SGHAT, CDR2 FQNNGV. Trimming stripped 5 bases from V and 5 bases from J, with 18 bases between. This CDR3 region has 16 residues.

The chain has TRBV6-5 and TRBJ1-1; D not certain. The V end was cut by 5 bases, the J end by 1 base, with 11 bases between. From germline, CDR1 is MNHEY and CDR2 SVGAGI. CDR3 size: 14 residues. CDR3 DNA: TGTGCCAGCAGTACCCTCCGGTCGAACACTGAAGCTTTCTTT. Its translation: CASSTLRSNTEAFF.

CDR3 DNA sequence: TGCGCCAGCAGTCCGACAGACTTCGAACATGGCTACACCTTC. It is translated as CASSPTDFEHGYTF. The chain employs TRBV4-3 and TRBJ1-2; weak D call: TRBD1 (5 bases). Germline V CDR1 and CDR2: LGHNA, YSLEER. V shed 6 bases and J shed 6 bases, with 17 bases lying between them. This CDR3 spans 14 amino acids.

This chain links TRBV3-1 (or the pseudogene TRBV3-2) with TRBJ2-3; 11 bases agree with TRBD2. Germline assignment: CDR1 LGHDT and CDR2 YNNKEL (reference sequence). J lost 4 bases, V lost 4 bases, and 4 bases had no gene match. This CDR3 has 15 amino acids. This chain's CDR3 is CASSPLAGEADTQYF. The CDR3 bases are TGTGCCAGCAGCCCACTAGCGGGAGAGGCAGATACGCAGTATTTT.

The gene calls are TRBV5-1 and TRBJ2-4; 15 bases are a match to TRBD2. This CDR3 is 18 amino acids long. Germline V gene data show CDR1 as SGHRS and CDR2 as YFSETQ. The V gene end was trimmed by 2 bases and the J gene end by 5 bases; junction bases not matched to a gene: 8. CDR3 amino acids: CASSFGLAGGLVQNIQYF. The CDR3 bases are TGCGCCAGCAGCTTCGGACTAGCGGGGGGGTTAGTCCAAAACATTCAGTACTTC.

CDR3 nucleotide sequence: TGTGCCAGCAGCCAGGACAGGGAAGATACGCAGTATTTT. This sequence encodes CASSQDREDTQYF. V is TRBV7-7 and J is TRBJ2-3; 8 bases align to TRBD1. The CDR3 consists of 13 residues. The V segment lost 5 bases and the J segment 5 bases; nucleotides outside the gene matches: 3. The germline V gene has CDR1 SSHAT and CDR2 FNYEAQ (reference sequence).

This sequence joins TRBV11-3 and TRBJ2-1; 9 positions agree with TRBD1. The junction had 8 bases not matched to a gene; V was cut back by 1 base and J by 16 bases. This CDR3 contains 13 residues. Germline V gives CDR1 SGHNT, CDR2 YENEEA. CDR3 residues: CASSLGGQGKAFF. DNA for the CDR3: TGTGCCAGCAGCTTAGGGGGACAGGGTAAGGCCTTCTTC.

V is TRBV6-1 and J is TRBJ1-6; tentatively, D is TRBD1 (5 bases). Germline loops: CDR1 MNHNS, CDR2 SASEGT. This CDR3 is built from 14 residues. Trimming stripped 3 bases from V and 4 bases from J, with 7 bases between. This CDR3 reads CASSDKGYNSPLHF. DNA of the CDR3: TGTGCCAGCAGTGATAAGGGGTATAATTCACCCCTCCACTTT.

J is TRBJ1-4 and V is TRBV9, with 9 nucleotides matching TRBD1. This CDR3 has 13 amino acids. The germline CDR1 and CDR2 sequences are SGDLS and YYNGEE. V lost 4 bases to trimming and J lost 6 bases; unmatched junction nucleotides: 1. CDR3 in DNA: TGTGCCAGCAGCCGGGACAGGGATGAAAAACTGTTTTTT. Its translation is CASSRDRDEKLFF.

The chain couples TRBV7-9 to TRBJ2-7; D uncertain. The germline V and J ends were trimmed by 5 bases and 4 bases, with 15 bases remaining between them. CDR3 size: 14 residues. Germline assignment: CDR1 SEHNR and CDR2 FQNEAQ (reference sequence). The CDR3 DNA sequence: TGTGCCAGCAGCCCCCGAGGCCCCCCTTACGAGCAGTACTTC. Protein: CASSPRGPPYEQYF.

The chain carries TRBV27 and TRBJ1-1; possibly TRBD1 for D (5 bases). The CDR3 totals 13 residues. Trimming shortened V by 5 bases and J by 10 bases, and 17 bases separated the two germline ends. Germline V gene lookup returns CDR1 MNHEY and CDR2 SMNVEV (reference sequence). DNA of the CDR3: TGTGCCAGCAGTCCACTCATGGGGGGGGGAGCTTTCTTT. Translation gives CASSPLMGGGAFF.

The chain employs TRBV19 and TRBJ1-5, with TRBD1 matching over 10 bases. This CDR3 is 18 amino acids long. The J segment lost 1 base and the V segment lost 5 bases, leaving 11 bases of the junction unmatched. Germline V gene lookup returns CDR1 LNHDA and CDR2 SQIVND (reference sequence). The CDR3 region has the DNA TGTGCCAGTAGTGTTACCCACCGACAGGGGGCGAGCAATCAGCCCCAGCATTTT. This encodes CASSVTHRQGASNQPQHF.

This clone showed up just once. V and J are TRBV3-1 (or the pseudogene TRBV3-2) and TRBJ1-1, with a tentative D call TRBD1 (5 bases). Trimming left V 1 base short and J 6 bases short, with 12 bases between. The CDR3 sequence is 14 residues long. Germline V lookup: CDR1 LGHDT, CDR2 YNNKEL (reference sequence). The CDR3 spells CASSQGGARSEAFF. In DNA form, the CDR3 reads TGTGCCAGCAGCCAAGGGGGCGCAAGGTCTGAAGCTTTCTTT.